The clone carrying this TCR beta chain was observed at least ten times. Its cognate antigen is unknown. The V and J ends lost 5 bases and 1 base respectively, with 9 bases between them. The CDR3 runs 13 residues. From germline, CDR1 is MNHEY and CDR2 SMNVEV (reference sequence). Researchers attached unique molecular identifiers to individual cDNA molecules. TCRdb re-called the 5' RACE reads through MiXCR, storing one row per CDR3 protein. The sample consists of some 81,000 distinct CDR3 sequences, 7.5% to 10% of them appearing once. This specimen comes from a study of early T cells in non-severe SARS-CoV-2 infection. Study context: Unpaired chains resulted from sequencing bulk RNA of unsorted whole blood. The study's findings and limits: VDJdb matches were skewed toward anti-spike CD8 T cell responses.

Material: whole blood. The clonotype comes from an adult who was a healthcare worker with PCR-confirmed SARS-CoV-2 infection or an uninfected control (not recorded which). This chain joins TRBV27 and TRBJ2-7, with D perhaps TRBD2 (6 bases). DNA for the CDR3: TGTGCCAGCAGTCGGGCGGGGTCCTACGAGCAGTACTTC. It translates to CASSRAGSYEQYF.